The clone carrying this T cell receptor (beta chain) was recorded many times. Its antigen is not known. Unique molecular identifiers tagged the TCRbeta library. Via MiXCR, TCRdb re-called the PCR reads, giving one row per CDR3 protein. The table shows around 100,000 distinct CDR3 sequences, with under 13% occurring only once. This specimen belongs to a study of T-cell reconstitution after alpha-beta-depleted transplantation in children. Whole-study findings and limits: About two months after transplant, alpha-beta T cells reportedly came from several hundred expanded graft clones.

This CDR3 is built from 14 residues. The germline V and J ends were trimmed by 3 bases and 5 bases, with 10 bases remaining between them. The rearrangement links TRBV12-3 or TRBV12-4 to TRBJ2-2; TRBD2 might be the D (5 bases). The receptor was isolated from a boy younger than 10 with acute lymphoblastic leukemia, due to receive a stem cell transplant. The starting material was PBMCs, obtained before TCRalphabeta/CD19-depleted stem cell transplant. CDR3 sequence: CASSFGGVTGELFF. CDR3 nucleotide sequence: TGTGCCAGCAGTTTCGGAGGCGTAACCGGGGAGCTGTTTTTT.